Below are 6 T cell receptor beta chains sequenced from a single sample in a study of vaccination and CD4 T cells after COVID-19. No antigens are known for them. Cultured CD4+ T cell DNA was sequenced using the Oncomine TCR Beta short-read assay. TCRdb re-derived calls from the PCR reads in MiXCR, one entry per CDR3 protein. Of about 11,000 distinct CDR3 sequences in the sample, 43% were seen once. Treatment meaning: roughly ten-day PBMC culture with coronavirus spike peptide pools or control peptides (ViraFEST assay). Sequenced material: CD4+ T cells from blood, cultured in vitro. The receptor source for this set is a human donor who had recovered from COVID-19.

The J gene is TRBJ2-3, the V gene TRBV12-3 or TRBV12-4, with 7 bases aligning to TRBD1. CDR3 length equals 14 residues. J gave up 0 bases and V 6 bases, and 3 bases lay outside the gene matches. The CDR3 loop is CASRGTVSTDTQYF. The DNA for the CDR3 is TGTGCCAGCAGGGGGACAGTTAGCACAGATACGCAGTATTTT.

This rearrangement joins TRBV7-9 to TRBJ2-7; tentative D call: TRBD1 (6 bases). Germline CDR1 SEHNR, CDR2 FQNEAQ (reference sequence). With 5 bases removed from V and 5 bases from J, the gap between germline ends came to 16 bases. The CDR3 runs to 14 residues. DNA of the CDR3: TGTGCCAGCAGCCCCAGGGGTTCGAGGAACGAGCAGTACTTC. It codes for CASSPRGSRNEQYF.

CDR3 DNA sequence: TGTGCCAGCACCTCCGGGACAGGCTCCTACAATGAGCAGTTCTTC. Its translation: CASTSGTGSYNEQFF. The chain links TRBV6-1 to TRBJ2-1, with 8 bases aligning to TRBD1. The CDR3 is 15 amino acids. The V segment lost 7 bases and the J segment 0 bases; nucleotides outside the gene matches: 5. Germline loops: CDR1 MNHNS, CDR2 SASEGT.

This clonotype came up a few times. V gene TRBV7-9 combines with J gene TRBJ2-1; weak D call: TRBD2 (5 bases). The CDR3 totals 13 residues. V lost 1 base and J 12 bases, leaving 13 bases between the germline ends. CDR1 SEHNR and CDR2 FQNEAQ come from the germline V gene (reference sequence). The CDR3 DNA reads as TGTGCCAGCAGCTTAGTTCTAGCCGGAGTGCAGTTCTTC. Translated: CASSLVLAGVQFF. The whole variable domain, filled in from reference TRBV7-9 and TRBJ2-1, reads DTGVSQNPRHKITKRGQNVTFRCDPISEHNRLYWYRQTLGQGPEFLTYFQNEAQLEKSRLLSDRFSAERPKGSFSTLEIQRTEQGDSAMYLCASSLVLAGVQFFGPGTRLTVL.

The chain employs TRBV18 and TRBJ1-6; maybe TRBD1 (6 bases). V shed 3 bases and J shed 5 bases, with 11 bases lying between them. The CDR3 is 15 amino acids. Germline V lookup: CDR1 KGHSH, CDR2 LQKENI. DNA of the CDR3: TGTGCCAGCTCACCTGGACAGACGAATAATTCACCCCTCCACTTT. This sequence encodes CASSPGQTNNSPLHF.

The rearrangement joins TRBV7-8 to TRBJ1-2; a possible D gene is TRBD1 (6 bases). The CDR3 has 15 residues. Germline V gives CDR1 SGHVS, CDR2 FQNEAQ. V was trimmed by 5 bases and J by 5 bases, leaving 18 bases between them. CDR3 nucleotide sequence: TGTGCCAGCAGCCGCAATCGGGGGGGCGAGTATGGCTACACCTTC. Protein: CASSRNRGGEYGYTF.